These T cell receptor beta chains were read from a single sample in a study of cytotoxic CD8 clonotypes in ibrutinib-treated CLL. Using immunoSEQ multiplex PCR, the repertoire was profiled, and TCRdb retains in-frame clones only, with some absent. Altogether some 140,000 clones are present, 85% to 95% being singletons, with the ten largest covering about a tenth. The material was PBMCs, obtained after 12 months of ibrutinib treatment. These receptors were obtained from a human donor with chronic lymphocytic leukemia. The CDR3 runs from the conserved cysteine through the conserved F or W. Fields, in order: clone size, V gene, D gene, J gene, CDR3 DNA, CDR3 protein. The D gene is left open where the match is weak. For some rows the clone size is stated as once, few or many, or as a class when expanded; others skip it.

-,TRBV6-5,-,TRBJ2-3,TGTGCCAGCAGTCCCGTGGGCCAGGGCCTAGATACGCAGTATTTT,CASSPVGQGLDTQYF
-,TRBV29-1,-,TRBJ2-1,TGCAGCGCCCCTGGCGGAGGGAGAAAGTTCTTC,CSAPGGGRKFF
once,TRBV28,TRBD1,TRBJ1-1,TGTGCCAGCAGTTTCTCTCCATGGGACCGGCGGAACAGGGGGTCCCCGGACACTGAAGCTTTCTTT,CASSFSPWDRRNRGSPDTEAFF
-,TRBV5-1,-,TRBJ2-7,TGCGCCAGCATGGGGTTGCGCACCTACGAGCAGTACTTC,CASMGLRTYEQYF
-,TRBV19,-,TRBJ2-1,TGTGCCAGTAAAGACAATGAGCAGTTCTTC,CASKDNEQFF
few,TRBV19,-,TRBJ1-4,TGTGCCAGTAGTATAGACAGGGATAATGAAAAACTGTTTTTT,CASSIDRDNEKLFF
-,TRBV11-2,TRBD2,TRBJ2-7,TGTGCCAGCTCCTGGACTAGCGGGACCTACGAGCAGTACTTC,CASSWTSGTYEQYF
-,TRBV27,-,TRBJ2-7,TGTGCCAGCAGTCCTAGTACTAGTAATCGGGAGCAGTACTTC,CASSPSTSNREQYF
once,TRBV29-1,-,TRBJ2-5,TGCAGCGTTGAAGATAAAGGGTTGGAGACCCAGTACTTC,CSVEDKGLETQYF
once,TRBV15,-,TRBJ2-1,TGTGCCACCAGCAGAGATAGTGGAACTGAGCAGTTCTTC,CATSRDSGTEQFF
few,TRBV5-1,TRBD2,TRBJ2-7,TGCGCCAGCACCTCCACTAGCGGGAGCACCGGCGAGCAGTACTTC,CASTSTSGSTGEQYF
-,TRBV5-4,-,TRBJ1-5,TGTGCCAGCAGGTGCATGCGTCGGGATCAGCCCCAGCATTTT,CASRCMRRDQPQHF
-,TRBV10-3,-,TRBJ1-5,TGTGCCATCAGTGAGACCTCTAGGGGATGGAATCAGCCCCAGCATTTT,CAISETSRGWNQPQHF
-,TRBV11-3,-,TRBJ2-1,TGTGCCAGCAGCTTAGGCGGGTGGTCCTACAATGAGCAGTTCTTC,CASSLGGWSYNEQFF
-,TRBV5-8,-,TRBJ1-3,TGTGCCAGCAGCCGGGTCGGCACAGATTATTTT,CASSRVGTDYF
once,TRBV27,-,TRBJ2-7,TGTGCCAGCAGTTTATCGTTAGGCCTCCGCTCCTACGAGCAGTACTTC,CASSLSLGLRSYEQYF
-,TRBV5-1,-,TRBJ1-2,TGCGCCAGCAGCGGAGGGACAACGAAGTTCTATGGCTACACCTTC,CASSGGTTKFYGYTF
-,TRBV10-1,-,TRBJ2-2,TGCGCCAGCAGTCGGGCCGGGAGAGATGGGGAGCTGTTTTTT,CASSRAGRDGELFF
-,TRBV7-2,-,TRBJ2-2,TGTGCCAGCAGCTTAATGACGGGGACCGGGGAGCTGTTTTTT,CASSLMTGTGELFF
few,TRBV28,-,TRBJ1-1,TGTGCATGTGTGAACACTGAAGCTTTCTTT,CACVNTEAFF
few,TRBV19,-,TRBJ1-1,TGTGCCAGTAGTGGCTGGAGCACTGAAGCTTTCTTT,CASSGWSTEAFF
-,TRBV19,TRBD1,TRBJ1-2,TGTGCCAGCAAATCCTCGGGACAGGGGGTATTTTATGGCTACACCTTC,CASKSSGQGVFYGYTF
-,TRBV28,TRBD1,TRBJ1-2,TGTGCCAGCAGTTTGGTCGGAGACAGGGGACATGGCTACACCTTC,CASSLVGDRGHGYTF
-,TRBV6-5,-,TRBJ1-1,TGTGCCAGCACCCGTAGGGGGAACACTGAAGCTTTCTTT,CASTRRGNTEAFF
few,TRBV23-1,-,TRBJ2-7,TGCGCCAGCAGTCCTGGCACCGATTTCACCTACGAGCAGTACTTC,CASSPGTDFTYEQYF
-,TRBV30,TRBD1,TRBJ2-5,TGTGCCTGGAGCGCGTACAGGGGGTTCACAGAGACCCAGTACTTC,CAWSAYRGFTETQYF
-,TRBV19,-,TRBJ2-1,TGTGCCAGTAGTATTACCTACAATGAGCAGTTCTTC,CASSITYNEQFF
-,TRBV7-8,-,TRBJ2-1,TGTGCCAGCAGCTTGGGGCCGGGACTCCCATACAATGAGCAGTTCTTC,CASSLGPGLPYNEQFF
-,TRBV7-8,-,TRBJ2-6,TGTGCCAGCAGCCCAGACTCTGGGGCCAACGTCCTGACTTTC,CASSPDSGANVLTF
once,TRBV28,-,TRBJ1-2,TGTGCCAGCAGTTTCGGGGGCGGCTATGGCTACACCTTC,CASSFGGGYGYTF